This T cell receptor (beta chain) was obtained from a study of naive and memory T cell subsets. This CDR3 is 15 amino acids long. J lost 9 bases, V lost 2 bases, and 8 bases had no gene match. At least ten counts were recorded for this clonotype. TCR cDNA received a 3' ligated oligonucleotide that carried a UMI. Ligated cDNA underwent four rounds of PCR with nested alpha and beta constant region primers and SP2. TCRdb used MiXCR to reprocess the UMI-ligation and nested PCR reads, holding one entry per CDR3 protein. The table lists about 25,000 distinct CDR3 sequences, under 6.5% of them singletons. The chain links TRBV12-3 or TRBV12-4 to TRBJ1-5; TRBD1 matches 9 bases. This sequence originates from an adult in good health. The sequenced sample consisted of blood. The CDR3 here is CASSLRDRDFWPQHF. The DNA of the CDR3 is TGTGCCAGCAGTTTACGGGACAGGGATTTTTGGCCCCAGCATTTT.